A selection of T cell receptor beta chains follows, all from one sample in a study of T cell responses to AZD1222 COVID-19 vaccine. TCRdb's copy holds only in-frame clones and misses some; the assay was immunoSEQ multiplex PCR. The sample has approximately 170,000 clones; approximately 94% are singletons. Sequenced material: peripheral blood, taken 28 days after the second AZD1222 dose. The source is an adult who received the AZD1222 COVID-19 vaccine. Each CDR3 is given with its conserved first and last residue. D genes are given only for firm matches. Expanded clones are given a class, and other clones once, few, many or no size at all.

v_gene	j_gene	len	abundance	d_gene	CDR3aa	CDR3nt
TRBV15	TRBJ2-3	16	NA	NA	CATSRPHRETGPAQYF	TGTGCCACCAGCAGACCGCACCGGGAAACCGGCCCGGCGCAGTATTTT
TRBV7-9	TRBJ1-5	16	NA	TRBD1	CASSAPDRGGNQPQHF	TGTGCCAGCAGCGCCCCTGACAGGGGAGGGAATCAGCCCCAGCATTTT
TRBV6-5	TRBJ1-5	14	NA	NA	CASSYRDSNQPQHF	TGTGCCAGCAGTTACAGGGATTCCAACCAGCCCCAGCATTTT
TRBV6-2/TRBV6-3	TRBJ2-1	11	NA	NA	CASSRYNEQFF	TGTGCCAGCAGCCGCTACAATGAGCAGTTCTTC
TRBV29-1	TRBJ2-3	13	NA	NA	CSVEEQRTDTQYF	TGCAGCGTTGAGGAACAGCGCACAGACACGCAGTATTTT
TRBV4-1	TRBJ2-3	14	NA	TRBD1	CASGRQGAIDTQYF	TGCGCCAGCGGCAGACAGGGGGCCATAGATACGCAGTATTTT
TRBV12-3/TRBV12-4	TRBJ2-5	13	NA	NA	CASKQWSEETQYF	TGTGCCAGCAAGCAGTGGTCGGAAGAGACCCAGTACTTC
TRBV3-1/TRBV3-2	TRBJ2-5	14	NA	NA	CASSLLGSYETQYF	TGTGCCAGCAGCCTCCTCGGAAGCTATGAGACCCAGTACTTC
TRBV7-2	TRBJ1-1	16	NA	TRBD1	CASSFPTDRVDGEAFF	TGTGCCAGCAGCTTTCCAACGGACAGGGTTGATGGTGAAGCTTTCTTT
TRBV7-2	TRBJ2-7	16	once	TRBD2	CASSLGGTSILYEQYF	TGTGCCAGCAGCTTAGGGGGGACTAGTATCCTTTACGAGCAGTACTTC
TRBV30	TRBJ1-2	14	NA	NA	CAWSFLTENYGYTF	TGTGCCTGGAGTTTTTTAACTGAGAACTATGGCTACACCTTC
TRBV12-3/TRBV12-4	TRBJ2-2	12	NA	NA	CASSPLNGELFF	TGTGCCAGCAGCCCCCTAAACGGGGAGCTGTTTTTT
TRBV6-6	TRBJ1-5	14	NA	NA	CASSYRAADQPQHF	TGTGCCAGCAGTTACAGGGCAGCGGATCAGCCCCAGCATTTT
TRBV13	TRBJ1-2	19	NA	NA	CASSLGSWTDPLSNYGYTF	TGTGCCAGCAGCTTAGGTTCGTGGACAGACCCTTTGTCTAACTATGGCTACACCTTC